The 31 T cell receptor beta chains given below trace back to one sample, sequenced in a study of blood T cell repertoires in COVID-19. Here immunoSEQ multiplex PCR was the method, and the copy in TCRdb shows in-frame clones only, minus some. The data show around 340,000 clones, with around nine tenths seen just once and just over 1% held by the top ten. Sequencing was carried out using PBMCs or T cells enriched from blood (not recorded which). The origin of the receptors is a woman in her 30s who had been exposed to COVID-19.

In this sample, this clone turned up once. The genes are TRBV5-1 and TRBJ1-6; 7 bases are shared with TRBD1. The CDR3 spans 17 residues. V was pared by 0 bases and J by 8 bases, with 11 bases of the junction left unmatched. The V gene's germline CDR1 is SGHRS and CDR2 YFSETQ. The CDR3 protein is CASSLAPGTEFDSPLHF. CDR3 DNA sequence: TGCGCCAGCAGCTTGGCCCCTGGGACAGAGTTTGATTCACCCCTCCACTTT.

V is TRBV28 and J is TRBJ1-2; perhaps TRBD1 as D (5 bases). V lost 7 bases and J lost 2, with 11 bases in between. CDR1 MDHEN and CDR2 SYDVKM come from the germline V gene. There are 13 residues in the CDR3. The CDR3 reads CASTTASNYGYTF. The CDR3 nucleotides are TGTGCCAGCACGACAGCCTCCAACTATGGCTACACCTTC.

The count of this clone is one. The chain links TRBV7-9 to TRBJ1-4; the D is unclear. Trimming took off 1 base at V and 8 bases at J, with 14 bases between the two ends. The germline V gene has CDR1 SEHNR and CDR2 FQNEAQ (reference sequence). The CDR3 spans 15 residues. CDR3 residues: CASSLGSDTAEKLFF. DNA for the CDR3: TGTGCCAGCAGCTTAGGGTCCGACACGGCCGAAAAACTGTTTTTT.

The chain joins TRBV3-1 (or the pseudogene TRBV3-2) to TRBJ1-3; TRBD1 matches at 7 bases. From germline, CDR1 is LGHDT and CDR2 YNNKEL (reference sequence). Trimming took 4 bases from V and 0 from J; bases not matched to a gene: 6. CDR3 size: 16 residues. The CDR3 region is CASSPTGSGSGNTIYF. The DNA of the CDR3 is TGTGCCAGCAGCCCGACAGGGTCTGGCTCTGGAAACACCATATATTTT.

Here the CDR3 reads CASSTSGSMNEQYF. The CDR3 nucleotides are TGTGCCAGCAGTACTAGCGGGAGTATGAACGAGCAGTACTTC. The rearrangement links TRBV25-1 to TRBJ2-7; TRBD2 aligns across 11 bases. In germline, CDR1 is MGHDK, CDR2 SYGVNS. This CDR3 region has 14 residues. V shed 5 bases and J 5 bases; nucleotides not matched to a gene: 5.

Here the CDR3 reads CASSFQGAEAFF. The CDR3 nucleotides read TGCGCCAGCAGCTTTCAGGGTGCTGAAGCTTTCTTT. The J gene is TRBJ1-1, the V gene TRBV5-1; perhaps TRBD1 as D (5 bases). V was shortened by 2 bases and J by 6 bases, with 8 bases between the two germline ends. Germline assignment: CDR1 SGHRS and CDR2 YFSETQ. There are 12 residues in the CDR3.

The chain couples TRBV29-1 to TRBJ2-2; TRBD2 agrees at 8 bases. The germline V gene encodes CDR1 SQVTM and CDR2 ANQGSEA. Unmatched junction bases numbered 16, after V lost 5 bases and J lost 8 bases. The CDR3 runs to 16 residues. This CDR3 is CSVCSGTWVVGGELFF. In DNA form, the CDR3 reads TGCAGCGTTTGTAGCGGGACCTGGGTCGTTGGAGGGGAGCTGTTTTTT.

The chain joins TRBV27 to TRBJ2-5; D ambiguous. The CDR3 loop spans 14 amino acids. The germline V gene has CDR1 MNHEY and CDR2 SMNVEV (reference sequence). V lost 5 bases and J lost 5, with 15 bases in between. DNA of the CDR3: TGTGCCAGCAGTCCTACATTTGGGCTGGAGACCCAGTACTTC. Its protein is CASSPTFGLETQYF.

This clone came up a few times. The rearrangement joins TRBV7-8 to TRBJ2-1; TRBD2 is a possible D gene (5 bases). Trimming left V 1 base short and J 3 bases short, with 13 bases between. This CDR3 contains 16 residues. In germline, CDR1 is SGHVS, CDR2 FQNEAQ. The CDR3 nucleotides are TGTGCCAGCAGCTTAGATCCGGTCGGGGACTACAATGAGCAGTTCTTC. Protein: CASSLDPVGDYNEQFF.

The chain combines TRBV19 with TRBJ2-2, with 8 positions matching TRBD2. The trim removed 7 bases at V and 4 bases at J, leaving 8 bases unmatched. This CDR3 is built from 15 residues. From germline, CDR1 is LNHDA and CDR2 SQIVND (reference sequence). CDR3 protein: CASTPSLAGTGELFF. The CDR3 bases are TGTGCCAGTACTCCTTCGCTAGCGGGCACCGGGGAGCTGTTTTTT.

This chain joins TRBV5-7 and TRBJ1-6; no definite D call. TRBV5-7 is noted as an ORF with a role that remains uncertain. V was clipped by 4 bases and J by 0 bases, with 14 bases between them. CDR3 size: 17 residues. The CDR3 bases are TGTGCCAGCAGCCCTCCCCTGATGAGCTCCTATAATTCACCCCTCCACTTT. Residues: CASSPPLMSSYNSPLHF.

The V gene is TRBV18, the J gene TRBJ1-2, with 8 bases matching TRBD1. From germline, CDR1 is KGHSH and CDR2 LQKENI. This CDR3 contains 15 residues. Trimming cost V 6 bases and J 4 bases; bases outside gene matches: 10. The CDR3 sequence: CASSPNLDRGYGYTF. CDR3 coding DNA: TGTGCCAGCTCCCCGAATCTAGACAGGGGCTATGGCTACACCTTC.

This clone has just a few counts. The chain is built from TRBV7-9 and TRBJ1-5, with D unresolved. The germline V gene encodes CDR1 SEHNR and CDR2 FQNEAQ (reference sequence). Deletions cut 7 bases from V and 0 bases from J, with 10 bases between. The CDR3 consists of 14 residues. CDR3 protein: CASNTLDSNQPQHF. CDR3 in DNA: TGTGCCAGCAACACCCTCGATAGCAATCAGCCCCAGCATTTT.

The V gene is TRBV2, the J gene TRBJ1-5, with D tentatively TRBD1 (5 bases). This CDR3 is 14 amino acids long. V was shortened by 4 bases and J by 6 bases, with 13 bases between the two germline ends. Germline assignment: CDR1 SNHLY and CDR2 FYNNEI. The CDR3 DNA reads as TGTGCCAGCAGTGTGGATGGGGCAGGTCAGCCCCAGCATTTT. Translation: CASSVDGAGQPQHF.

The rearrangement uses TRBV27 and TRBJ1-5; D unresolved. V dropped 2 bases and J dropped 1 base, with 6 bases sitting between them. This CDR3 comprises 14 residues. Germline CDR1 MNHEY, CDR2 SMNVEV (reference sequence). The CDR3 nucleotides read TGTGCCAGCAGTTTAGTCAGAAGCAATCAGCCCCAGCATTTT. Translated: CASSLVRSNQPQHF.

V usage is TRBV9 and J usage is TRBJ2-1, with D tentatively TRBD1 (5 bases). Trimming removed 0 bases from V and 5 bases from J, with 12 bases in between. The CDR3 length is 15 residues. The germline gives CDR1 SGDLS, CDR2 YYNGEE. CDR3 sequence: CASSVGTTIHNEQFF. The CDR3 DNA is TGTGCCAGCAGCGTAGGGACAACCATTCACAATGAGCAGTTCTTC.

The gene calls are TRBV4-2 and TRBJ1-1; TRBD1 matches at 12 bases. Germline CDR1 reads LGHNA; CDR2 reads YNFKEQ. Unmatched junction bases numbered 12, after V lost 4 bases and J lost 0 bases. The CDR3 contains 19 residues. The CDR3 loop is CASSPGQGASTRMNTEAFF. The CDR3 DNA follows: TGTGCCAGCAGCCCGGGACAGGGGGCTTCCACCAGGATGAACACTGAAGCTTTCTTT.

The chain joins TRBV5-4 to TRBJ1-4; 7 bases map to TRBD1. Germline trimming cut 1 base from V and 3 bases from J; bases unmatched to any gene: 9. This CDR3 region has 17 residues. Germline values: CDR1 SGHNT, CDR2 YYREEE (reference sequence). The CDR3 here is CASSLSQPTGPNEKLFF. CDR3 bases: TGTGCCAGCAGCTTGTCCCAACCGACAGGGCCTAATGAAAAACTGTTTTTT.

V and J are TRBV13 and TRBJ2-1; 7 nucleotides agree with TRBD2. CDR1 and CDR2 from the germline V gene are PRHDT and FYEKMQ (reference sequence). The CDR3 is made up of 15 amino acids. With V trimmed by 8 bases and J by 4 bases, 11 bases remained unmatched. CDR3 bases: TGTGCCAGCCGTCTAGCGAGCGGGGATTACAATGAGCAGTTCTTC. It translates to CASRLASGDYNEQFF.

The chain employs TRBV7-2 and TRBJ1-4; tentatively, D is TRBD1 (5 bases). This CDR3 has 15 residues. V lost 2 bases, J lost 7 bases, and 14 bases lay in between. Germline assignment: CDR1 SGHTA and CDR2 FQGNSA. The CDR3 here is CASSLRGKGGEKLFF. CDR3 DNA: TGTGCCAGCAGCTTAAGGGGAAAGGGCGGTGAAAAACTGTTTTTT.

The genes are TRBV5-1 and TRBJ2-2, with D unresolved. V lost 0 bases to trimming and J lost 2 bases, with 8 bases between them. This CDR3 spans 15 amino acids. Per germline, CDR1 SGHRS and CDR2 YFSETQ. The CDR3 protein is CASSLVVANTGELFF. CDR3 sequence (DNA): TGCGCCAGCAGCTTGGTTGTGGCAAACACCGGGGAGCTGTTTTTT. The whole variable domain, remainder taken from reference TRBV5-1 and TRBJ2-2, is KAGVTQTPRYLIKTRGQQVTLSCSPISGHRSVSWYQQTPGQGLQFLFEYFSETQRNKGNFPGRFSGRQFSNSRSEMNVSTLELGDSALYLCASSLVVANTGELFFGEGSRLTVL.

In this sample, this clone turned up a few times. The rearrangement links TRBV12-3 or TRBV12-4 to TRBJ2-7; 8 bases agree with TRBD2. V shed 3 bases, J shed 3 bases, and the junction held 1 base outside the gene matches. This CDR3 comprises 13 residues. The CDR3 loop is CASSFGGGYEQYF. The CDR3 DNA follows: TGTGCCAGCAGTTTCGGGGGGGGCTACGAGCAGTACTTC.

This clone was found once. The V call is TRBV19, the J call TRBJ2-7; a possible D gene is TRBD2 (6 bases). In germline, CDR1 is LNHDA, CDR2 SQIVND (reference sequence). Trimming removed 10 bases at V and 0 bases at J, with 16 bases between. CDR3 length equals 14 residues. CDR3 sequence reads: CATSLRDFSYEQYF. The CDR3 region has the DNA TGTGCCACTTCACTCCGGGACTTCTCCTACGAGCAGTACTTC. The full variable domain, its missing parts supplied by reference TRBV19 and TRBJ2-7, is DGGITQSPKYLFRKEGQNVTLSCEQNLNHDAMYWYRQDPGQGLRLIYYSQIVNDFQKGDIAEGYSVSREKKESFPLTVTSAQKNPTAFYLCATSLRDFSYEQYFGPGTRLTVT.

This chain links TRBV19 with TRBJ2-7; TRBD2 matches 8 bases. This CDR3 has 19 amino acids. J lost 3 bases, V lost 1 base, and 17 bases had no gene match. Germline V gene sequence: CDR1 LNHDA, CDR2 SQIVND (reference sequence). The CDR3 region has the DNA TGTGCCAGTAGTATAGGTTTGGGACTAGGATCGGGAACTCTCTACGAGCAGTACTTC. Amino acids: CASSIGLGLGSGTLYEQYF.

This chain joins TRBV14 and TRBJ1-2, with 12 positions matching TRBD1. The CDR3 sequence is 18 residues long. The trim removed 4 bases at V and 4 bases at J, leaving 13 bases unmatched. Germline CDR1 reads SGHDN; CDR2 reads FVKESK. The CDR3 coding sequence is TGTGCCAGCAGCCCCGCCGGGACAGGGGGCGCAGGAGGCTATGGCTACACCTTC. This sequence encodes CASSPAGTGGAGGYGYTF.

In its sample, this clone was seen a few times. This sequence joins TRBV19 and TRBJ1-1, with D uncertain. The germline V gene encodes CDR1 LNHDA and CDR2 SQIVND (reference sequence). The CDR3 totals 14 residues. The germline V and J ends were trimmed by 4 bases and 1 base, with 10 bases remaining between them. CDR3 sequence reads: CASSNAVSNTEAFF. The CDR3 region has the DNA TGTGCCAGTAGTAACGCGGTATCGAACACTGAAGCTTTCTTT.

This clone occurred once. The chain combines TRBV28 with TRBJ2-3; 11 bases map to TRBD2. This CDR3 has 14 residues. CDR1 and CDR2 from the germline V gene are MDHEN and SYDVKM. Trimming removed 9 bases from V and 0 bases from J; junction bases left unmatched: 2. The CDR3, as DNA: TGTGCCAGTTTAGCGGGAGGGAGCACAGATACGCAGTATTTT. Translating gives CASLAGGSTDTQYF.

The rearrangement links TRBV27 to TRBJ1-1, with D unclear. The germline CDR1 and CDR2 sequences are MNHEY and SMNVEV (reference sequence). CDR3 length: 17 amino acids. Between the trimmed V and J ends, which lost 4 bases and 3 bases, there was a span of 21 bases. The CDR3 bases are TGTGCCAGCAGTTCCCACGCTTCCGGGCCGCGGGACACTGAAGCTTTCTTT. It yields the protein CASSSHASGPRDTEAFF.

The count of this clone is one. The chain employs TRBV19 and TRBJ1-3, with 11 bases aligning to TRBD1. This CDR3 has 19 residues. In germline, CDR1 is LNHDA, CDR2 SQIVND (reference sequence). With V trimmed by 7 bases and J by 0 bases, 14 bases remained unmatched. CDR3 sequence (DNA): TGTGCCAGTACCTTCGCCGGACAGGGGGCTATTAGCTCTGGAAACACCATATATTTT. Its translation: CASTFAGQGAISSGNTIYF.

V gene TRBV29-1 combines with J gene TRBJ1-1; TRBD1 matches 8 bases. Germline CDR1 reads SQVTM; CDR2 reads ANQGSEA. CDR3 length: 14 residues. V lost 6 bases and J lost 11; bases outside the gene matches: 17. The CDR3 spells CSVVDRGARREAFF. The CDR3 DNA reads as TGCAGCGTGGTCGACAGGGGCGCCCGCAGGGAGGCTTTCTTT.

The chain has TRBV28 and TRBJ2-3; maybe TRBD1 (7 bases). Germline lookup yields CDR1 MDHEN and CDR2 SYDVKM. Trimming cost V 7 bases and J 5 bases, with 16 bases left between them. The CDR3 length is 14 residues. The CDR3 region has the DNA TGTGCCAGCACCTTTGACAGGGAGGTAGATACGCAGTATTTT. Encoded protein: CASTFDREVDTQYF.